This is a list of T cell receptor beta chains from one sample in a study of shared clonotypes between healthy human individuals. The protocol was immunoSEQ multiplex PCR, while the TCRdb copy is restricted to in-frame clones and leaves out a portion. The sample yields more than 850,000 clones, roughly 74% seen once. Sequenced: memory CD4+ T cells from PBMCs. These TCRs come from a man younger than 35 in good health. Some clones in this sample may be carry-over from other donors' samples. The CDR3 runs from the conserved cysteine through the conserved F or W. D genes are given only for firm matches. Clone size, where shown, is once, few, many, or a class for clones that have expanded.

>.|.|TRBV19|TRBJ2-3
CASNAQLTDTQYF
TGTGCCAGTAACGCCCAGCTCACAGATACGCAGTATTTT
>few|.|TRBV7-9|TRBJ2-1
CASSVQGGNEQFF
TGTGCCAGCAGCGTCCAGGGGGGCAATGAGCAGTTCTTC
>.|.|TRBV5-1|TRBJ1-2
CASSLDDRNYGYTF
TGCGCCAGCAGCTTGGACGACAGGAACTATGGCTACACCTTC
>.|TRBD2|TRBV6-5|TRBJ2-3
CASSRRTSSTDTQYF
TGTGCCAGCAGCCGAAGGACTAGCAGCACAGATACGCAGTATTTT
>.|.|TRBV6-5|TRBJ2-7
CATRRGAEQYF
TGTGCCACCCGCAGAGGGGCCGAGCAGTACTTC
>.|TRBD2|TRBV10-3|TRBJ2-3
CAISDRTSGRTSFGTDTQYF
TGTGCCATCAGTGATAGGACTAGCGGGAGGACCAGTTTCGGCACAGATACGCAGTATTTT
>.|.|TRBV5-1|TRBJ2-1
CASSLSSGPSSYNEQFF
TGCGCCAGCAGCCTGTCCTCTGGCCCCAGTAGCTACAATGAGCAGTTCTTC
>.|.|TRBV7-9|TRBJ1-3
CASTPGRSGNTIYF
TGTGCCAGCACCCCAGGCCGCTCTGGAAACACCATATATTTT
>.|TRBD2|TRBV6-5|TRBJ2-7
CASKVSGISGEQYF
TGTGCCAGCAAAGTTAGCGGGATATCGGGAGAGCAGTACTTC
>.|.|TRBV29-1|TRBJ1-2
CSVERLQGYGYTF
TGCAGCGTTGAGAGGCTACAGGGCTATGGCTACACCTTC
>.|.|TRBV19|TRBJ2-2
CASRYHGSGTAGELFF
TGTGCCAGTAGATATCATGGTAGCGGAACCGCGGGGGAGCTGTTTTTT
>.|TRBD1|TRBV12-5|TRBJ2-1
CASAKQGALGDEQFF
TGTGCTAGTGCTAAACAGGGGGCCCTGGGCGATGAGCAGTTCTTC
>.|.|TRBV2|TRBJ2-7
CASSVGGQAALRGQYF
TGTGCCTCCTCGGTCGGTGGACAAGCAGCCCTACGCGGGCAGTACTTC
>few|TRBD1|TRBV28|TRBJ1-2
CASKPGDRHIYGYTF
TGTGCCAGCAAGCCGGGGGACAGGCACATCTATGGCTACACCTTC
>.|.|TRBV6-5|TRBJ2-7
CASTLGGEQYF
TGTGCCAGCACCTTAGGAGGTGAGCAGTACTTC
>.|.|TRBV18|TRBJ2-7
CASSPRGGAGGVELEQYF
TGTGCCAGCTCACCACGGGGCGGGGCAGGCGGTGTGGAACTCGAGCAGTACTTC
>.|.|TRBV11-2|TRBJ2-3
CASSLDLLTDTQYF
TGTGCCAGCAGCTTAGATCTGCTCACAGATACGCAGTATTTT
>.|.|TRBV5-1|TRBJ1-1
CASSFAGAGNTEAFF
TGCGCCAGCAGTTTCGCGGGCGCCGGGAACACTGAAGCTTTCTTT
>.|TRBD2|TRBV7-3|TRBJ2-7
CASSLGTSGRREQYF
TGTGCCAGCAGCCTCGGGACTAGCGGGCGCCGGGAGCAGTACTTC
>.|.|TRBV28|TRBJ2-5
CASSLLGGGETQYF
TGTGCCAGCAGTTTGCTGGGAGGCGGGGAGACCCAGTACTTC
>.|TRBD1|TRBV2|TRBJ2-5
CASRWTGGAGETQYF
TGTGCCAGCAGATGGACAGGGGGCGCCGGAGAGACCCAGTACTTC
>.|.|TRBV5-1|TRBJ2-2
CASMEGVYTGELFF
TGCGCCAGCATGGAAGGGGTATACACCGGGGAGCTGTTTTTT
>once|.|TRBV5-4|TRBJ2-6
CASSPPDRGANVLTF
TGTGCCAGCAGCCCTCCGGACCGAGGGGCCAACGTCCTGACTTTC
>few|TRBD1|TRBV28|TRBJ1-1
CASTPWQGAQMNTEAFF
TGTGCCAGCACCCCGTGGCAGGGGGCGCAGATGAACACTGAAGCTTTCTTT
>once|TRBD1|TRBV6-5|TRBJ2-5
CASNRDSETQYF
TGTGCCAGCAATAGGGACAGTGAGACCCAGTACTTC
>.|TRBD1|TRBV5-1|TRBJ2-2
CASSSPTGGLPGWGTGELFF
TGCGCCAGCAGCTCCCCAACAGGGGGACTTCCCGGGTGGGGCACCGGGGAGCTGTTTTTT
>once|.|TRBV14|TRBJ1-1
CASSQEEGVGAFF
TGTGCCAGCAGCCAAGAGGAGGGAGTAGGGGCTTTCTTT
>.|.|TRBV7-2|TRBJ2-1
CASSLSRNNEQFF
TGTGCCAGCAGCTTGAGCAGGAACAATGAGCAGTTCTTC
>few|TRBD2|TRBV28|TRBJ2-3
CASSAAPGLAGTQYF
TGTGCCAGCAGTGCCGCCCCGGGACTAGCTGGCACGCAGTATTTT
>.|.|TRBV7-8|TRBJ2-4
CASSLASLRVAKNIQYF
TGTGCCAGCAGCTTAGCGAGCCTCAGGGTGGCCAAAAACATTCAGTACTTC
>.|.|TRBV27|TRBJ2-3
CASSFLYSSTDTQYF
TGTGCCAGCAGTTTCTTGTATTCTAGCACAGATACGCAGTATTTT
>once|TRBD1|TRBV10-1|TRBJ1-1
CASRGGKGMLMNTEAFF
TGCGCCAGCAGAGGGGGCAAGGGTATGTTAATGAACACTGAAGCTTTCTTT
>.|.|TRBV4-2|TRBJ1-1
CASSHFGGGLTEAFF
TGTGCCAGCAGCCATTTTGGGGGGGGGCTCACTGAAGCTTTCTTT
>once|TRBD2|TRBV27|TRBJ2-2
CATRSRASGIPGGELFF
TGTGCCACCAGGTCCCGGGCTAGCGGGATCCCCGGCGGGGAGCTGTTTTTT
>.|.|TRBV30|TRBJ2-1
CAWSGSARSSYNEQFF
TGTGCCTGGAGTGGAAGTGCCCGGAGCTCCTACAATGAGCAGTTCTTC
>.|TRBD1|TRBV9|TRBJ1-2
CASSVDQGAGYGYTF
TGTGCCAGCAGCGTAGATCAGGGGGCTGGCTATGGCTACACCTTC
>once|TRBD2|TRBV4-1|TRBJ2-7
CASSQVGTTDYYEQYF
TGCGCCAGCAGCCAAGTGGGGACTACCGATTATTACGAGCAGTACTTC
>.|TRBD1|TRBV27|TRBJ2-4
CASSPLGQENIQYF
TGTGCCAGCAGTCCCCTTGGACAGGAAAACATTCAGTACTTC
>few|TRBD1|TRBV19|TRBJ1-1
CASSGQGDGTEAFF
TGTGCCAGTAGTGGACAGGGTGATGGGACTGAAGCTTTCTTT
>.|TRBD1|TRBV7-9|TRBJ2-5
CASSLAGQGPETQYF
TGTGCCAGCAGCTTAGCGGGACAGGGCCCGGAGACCCAGTACTTC
>.|.|TRBV5-6|TRBJ1-5
CASSSVISQPQHF
TGTGCCAGCAGCTCCGTAATCAGTCAGCCCCAGCATTTT
>.|.|TRBV4-1|TRBJ2-3
CASSQESLRQSTDTQYF
TGCGCCAGCAGCCAAGAGTCCTTGCGCCAGAGCACAGATACGCAGTATTTT